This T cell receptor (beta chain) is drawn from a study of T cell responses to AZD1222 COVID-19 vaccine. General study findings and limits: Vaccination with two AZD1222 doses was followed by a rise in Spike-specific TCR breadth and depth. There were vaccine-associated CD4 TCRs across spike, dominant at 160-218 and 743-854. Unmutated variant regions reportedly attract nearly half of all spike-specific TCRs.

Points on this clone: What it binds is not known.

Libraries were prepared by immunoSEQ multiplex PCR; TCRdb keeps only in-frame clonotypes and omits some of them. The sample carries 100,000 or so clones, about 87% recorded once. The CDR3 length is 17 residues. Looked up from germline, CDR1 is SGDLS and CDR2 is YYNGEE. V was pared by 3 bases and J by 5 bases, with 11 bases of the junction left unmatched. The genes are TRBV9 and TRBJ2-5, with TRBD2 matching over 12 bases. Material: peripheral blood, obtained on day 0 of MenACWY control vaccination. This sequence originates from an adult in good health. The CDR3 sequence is CASSDRLAGVDWETQYF. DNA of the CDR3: TGTGCCAGCAGCGACCGACTAGCGGGAGTTGATTGGGAGACCCAGTACTTC. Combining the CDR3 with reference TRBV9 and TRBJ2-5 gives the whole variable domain DSGVTQTPKHLITATGQRVTLRCSPRSGDLSVYWYQQSLDQGLQFLIQYYNGEERAKGNILERFSAQQFPDLHSELNLSSLELGDSALYFCASSDRLAGVDWETQYFGPGTRLLVL.